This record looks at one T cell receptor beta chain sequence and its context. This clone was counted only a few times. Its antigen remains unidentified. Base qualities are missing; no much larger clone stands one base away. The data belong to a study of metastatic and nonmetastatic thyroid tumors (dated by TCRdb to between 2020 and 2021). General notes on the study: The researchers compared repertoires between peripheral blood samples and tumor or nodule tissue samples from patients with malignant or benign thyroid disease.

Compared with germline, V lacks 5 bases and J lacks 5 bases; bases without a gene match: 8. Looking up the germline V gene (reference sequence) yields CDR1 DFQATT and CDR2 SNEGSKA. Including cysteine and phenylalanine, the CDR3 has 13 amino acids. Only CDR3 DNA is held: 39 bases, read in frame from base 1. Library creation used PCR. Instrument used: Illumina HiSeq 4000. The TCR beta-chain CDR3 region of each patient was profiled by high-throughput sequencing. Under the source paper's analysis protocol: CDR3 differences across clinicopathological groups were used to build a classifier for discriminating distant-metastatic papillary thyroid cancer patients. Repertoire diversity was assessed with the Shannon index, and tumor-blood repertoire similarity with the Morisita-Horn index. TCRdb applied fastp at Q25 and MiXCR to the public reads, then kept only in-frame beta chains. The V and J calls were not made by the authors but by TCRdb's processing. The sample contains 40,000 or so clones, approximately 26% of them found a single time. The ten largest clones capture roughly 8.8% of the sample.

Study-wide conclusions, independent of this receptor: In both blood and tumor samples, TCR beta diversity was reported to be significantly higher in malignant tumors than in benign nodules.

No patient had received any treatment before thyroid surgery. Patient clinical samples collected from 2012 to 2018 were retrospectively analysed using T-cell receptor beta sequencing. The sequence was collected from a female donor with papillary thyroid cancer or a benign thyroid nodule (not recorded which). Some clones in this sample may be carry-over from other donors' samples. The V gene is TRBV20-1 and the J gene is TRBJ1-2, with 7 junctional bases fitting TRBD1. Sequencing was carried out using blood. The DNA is TGCAGTGCTGGCTACAGGGGCGGGTATGGCTACACCTTC. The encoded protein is CSAGYRGGYGYTF.